Listed here are 13 T cell receptor beta chains from one sample, sequenced in a study of T-cell reconstitution after alpha-beta-depleted transplantation in children. Unique molecular identifiers tagged the TCRbeta library. MiXCR was run by TCRdb on the PCR reads, yielding one entry per CDR3 protein. The sample carries some 260,000 distinct CDR3 sequences, 20% to 30% recorded once. Specimen: PBMCs, mostly from graft donor cells, collected 360 days after TCRalphabeta/CD19-depleted stem cell transplant. Receptor source: a female patient aged 2 to 10 who had a stem cell transplant for congenital amegakaryocytic thrombocytopenia, so the T cells may come from the graft donor.

This clonotype was recorded at least ten times. The chain's CDR3 is CASSLSGHQNTEAFF. The CDR3 DNA is TGTGCCAGCAGTTTATCGGGCCACCAGAACACTGAAGCTTTCTTT. The genes are TRBV28 and TRBJ1-1, with no clear D. This CDR3 has 15 amino acids. Trimming removed 1 base at V and 1 base at J, with 10 bases between. In germline, CDR1 is MDHEN, CDR2 SYDVKM.

This clonotype was counted between two and nine times. This chain joins TRBV7-9 and TRBJ2-4, with 7 bases aligning to TRBD2. This CDR3 spans 13 amino acids. V was pared by 5 bases and J by 8 bases, with 6 bases of the junction left unmatched. Per the germline V gene, CDR1 is SEHNR and CDR2 is FQNEAQ (reference sequence). CDR3 residues: CASSPGRADIQYF. The CDR3 nucleotides are TGTGCCAGCAGCCCGGGGAGGGCGGACATTCAGTACTTC.

This clonotype was seen more than once but under ten times. The chain joins TRBV5-1 to TRBJ2-7; D is ambiguous. Germline V gene data show CDR1 as SGHRS and CDR2 as YFSETQ. The CDR3 totals 14 residues. CDR3 amino acids: CPKSPIRLRNEQYF. The CDR3 DNA follows: TGCCCGAAGTCCCCTATAAGGCTGAGGAACGAGCAGTACTTC. The full variable domain, completed using reference TRBV5-1 and TRBJ2-7, is KAGVTQTPRYLIKTRGQQVTLSCSPISGHRSVSWYQQTPGQGLQFLFEYFSETQRNKGNFPGRFSGRQFSNSRSEMNVSTLELGDSALYLCPKSPIRLRNEQYFGPGTRLTVT.

The genes are TRBV5-1 and TRBJ2-1; 10 positions match TRBD2. The germline V gene encodes CDR1 SGHRS and CDR2 YFSETQ. CDR3 length: 16 residues. The V gene end was trimmed by 0 bases and the J gene end by 6 bases; junction bases not matched to a gene: 6. The CDR3 loop reads CASSLGEREGLNEQFF. As DNA, the CDR3 is TGCGCCAGCAGCTTGGGGGAGCGGGAGGGCCTCAATGAGCAGTTCTTC.

This clonotype showed up just a few times. The V and J genes are TRBV7-3 and TRBJ2-3; possibly TRBD2 for D (7 bases). Per germline, CDR1 SGHTA and CDR2 FQGTGA. Trimming removed 5 bases from V and 0 bases from J, with 21 bases in between. This CDR3 region has 18 residues. CDR3 amino acids: CASSPGVASGPSTDTQYF. The CDR3 region has the DNA TGTGCCAGCAGCCCAGGGGTGGCTAGCGGCCCTAGCACAGATACGCAGTATTTT.

This clonotype turned up a few times. J is TRBJ2-1 and V is TRBV11-2, with 13 positions matching TRBD2. Germline V gene data show CDR1 as SGHAT and CDR2 as FQNNGV. This CDR3 contains 16 residues. V dropped 5 bases and J dropped 1; count of bases not matched to a gene: 2. Here the CDR3 DNA reads TGTGCCAGCAGCCGGGGACTAGCGGGATCCTACAATGAGCAGTTCTTC. This codes for CASSRGLAGSYNEQFF.

This clonotype was seen a handful of times. The J gene is TRBJ2-1, the V gene TRBV28, with 8 bases lining up with TRBD1. The ends lost 4 bases at V and 1 base at J; junction bases unmatched: 9. The length of the CDR3 is 17 residues. Germline V gives CDR1 MDHEN, CDR2 SYDVKM. Here the CDR3 DNA reads TGTGCCAGCAGTTCCTCGACAGGGGTTAGGTCCTACAATGAGCAGTTCTTC. Translation gives CASSSSTGVRSYNEQFF.

This clonotype was detected only a few times. V and J are TRBV12-3 or TRBV12-4 and TRBJ2-7, with D perhaps given as TRBD1 or TRBD2 (5 bases each). This CDR3 contains 14 residues. V gave up 3 bases and J gave up 4 bases, with 13 bases separating them. Here the CDR3 DNA reads TGTGCCAGCAGTTTTGGGACGAGAGGGTACGAGCAGTACTTC. Its translation is CASSFGTRGYEQYF.

For the CDR3, the DNA is TGTGCCAGCAGCTTATCCTCCCCAGGGTCTCGGGCCGGGGAGCTGTTTTTT. This translates into CASSLSSPGSRAGELFF. This sequence joins TRBV7-9 and TRBJ2-2; D might be TRBD1 (5 bases). The CDR3 has 17 amino acids. V lost 2 bases and J 6 bases, leaving 19 bases between the germline ends. Per germline, CDR1 SEHNR and CDR2 FQNEAQ (reference sequence).

The chain is built from TRBV20-1 and TRBJ2-1; 10 bases agree with TRBD2. The V gene end was trimmed by 6 bases and the J gene end by 7 bases; junction bases not matched to a gene: 15. The CDR3 spans 16 residues. Germline loops: CDR1 DFQATT, CDR2 SNEGSKA (reference sequence). The CDR3 DNA reads TGCAGTGCCCCTAAGGTAGCGGGAGGCCGTCGGAATGAGCAGTTCTTC. This sequence encodes CSAPKVAGGRRNEQFF.

This clonotype has a count of ten or more. The chain couples TRBV12-3 or TRBV12-4 to TRBJ2-1, with 7 bases matching TRBD2. V was pared by 5 bases and J by 7 bases, with 11 bases of the junction left unmatched. The CDR3 sequence is 15 residues long. The CDR3 DNA reads TGTGCCAGCAGTCCATTCGGAAGCGGGAATAATGAGCAGTTCTTC. It encodes CASSPFGSGNNEQFF.

In nucleotides, the CDR3 is TGCAGTGCCCGGGCCGGAGGGGGCAACTACGAGCAGTACTTC. It specifies CSARAGGGNYEQYF. The chain employs TRBV20-1 and TRBJ2-7, with D possibly being TRBD1 (7 bases). The CDR3 totals 14 residues. Germline V gene sequence: CDR1 DFQATT, CDR2 SNEGSKA (reference sequence). Trimming left V 6 bases short and J 3 bases short, with 18 bases between.

This clonotype was detected only a few times. The V and J genes are TRBV5-1 and TRBJ2-7; D is unclear. The CDR3 contains 14 residues. V was pared by 3 bases and J by 0 bases, with 10 bases between. Germline CDR1 reads SGHRS; CDR2 reads YFSETQ. This chain's CDR3 is CASSSTMGSYEQYF. The CDR3, as DNA: TGCGCCAGCAGCTCAACCATGGGCTCCTACGAGCAGTACTTC.